The clone carrying this T cell receptor beta chain appeared many times. Its target is unknown. Germline CDR1 SQVTM, CDR2 ANQGSEA. The CDR3 is made up of 11 amino acids. Trimming left V 7 bases short and J 4 bases short, with 10 bases between. These data originate in a study of neurological immune-mediated disorders. The authors made cDNA by 5'RACE with 10-nucleotide random UMIs. TCRdb analysed the 5' RACE reads with MiXCR anew, one entry per CDR3 protein. The sample carries approximately 44,000 distinct CDR3 sequences, about 5% recorded once. The sorted libraries took roughly 1 million CD4+ or CD8+ T cells. Study-wide findings and caveats: Clinical and MRI features did not associate with the cluster found in multiple sclerosis patients.

Input material: CD4+ T cells from blood. The origin of this receptor is a woman under 30 with multiple sclerosis. V gene TRBV29-1 combines with J gene TRBJ2-5, with a possible D match to TRBD2 (5 bases). The CDR3 reads CSAGISETQYF. Here the CDR3 DNA reads TGCAGCGCCGGGATATCAGAGACCCAGTACTTC. Based on the CDR3 plus reference TRBV29-1 and TRBJ2-5, the full variable domain is SAVISQKPSRDICQRGTSLTIQCQVDSQVTMMFWYRQQPGQSLTLIATANQGSEATYESGFVIDKFPISRPNLTFSTLTVSNMSPEDSSIYLCSAGISETQYFGPGTRLLVL.